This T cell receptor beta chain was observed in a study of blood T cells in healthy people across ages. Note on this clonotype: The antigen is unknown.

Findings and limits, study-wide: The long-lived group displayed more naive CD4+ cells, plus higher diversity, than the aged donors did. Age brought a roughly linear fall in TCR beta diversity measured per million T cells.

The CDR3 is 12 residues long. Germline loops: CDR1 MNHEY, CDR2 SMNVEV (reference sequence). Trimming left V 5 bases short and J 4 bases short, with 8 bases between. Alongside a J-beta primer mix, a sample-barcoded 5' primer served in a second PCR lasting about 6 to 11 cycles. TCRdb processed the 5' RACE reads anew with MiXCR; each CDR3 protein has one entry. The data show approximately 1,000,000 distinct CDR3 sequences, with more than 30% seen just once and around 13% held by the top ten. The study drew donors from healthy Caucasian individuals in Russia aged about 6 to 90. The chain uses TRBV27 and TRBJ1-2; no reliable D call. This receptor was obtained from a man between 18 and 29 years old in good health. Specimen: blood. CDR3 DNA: TGTGCCAGCAGTGCTTACAGCTATGGCTACACCTTC. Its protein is CASSAYSYGYTF.